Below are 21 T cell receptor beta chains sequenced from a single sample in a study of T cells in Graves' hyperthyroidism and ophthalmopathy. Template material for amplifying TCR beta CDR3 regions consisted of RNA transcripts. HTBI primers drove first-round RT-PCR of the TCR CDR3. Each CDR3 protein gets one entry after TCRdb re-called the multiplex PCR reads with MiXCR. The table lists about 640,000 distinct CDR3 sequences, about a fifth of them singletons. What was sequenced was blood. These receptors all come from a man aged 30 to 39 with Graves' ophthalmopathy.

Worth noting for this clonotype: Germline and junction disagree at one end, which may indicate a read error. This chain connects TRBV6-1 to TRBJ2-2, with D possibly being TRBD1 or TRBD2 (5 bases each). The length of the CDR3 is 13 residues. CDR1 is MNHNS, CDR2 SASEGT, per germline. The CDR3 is CASSDRGTGELSF. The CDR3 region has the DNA TGTGCCAGCAGTGATAGGGGTACCGGGGAGCTGTCTTTT.

CDR3 protein: CSATWRSQKLFF. The CDR3 DNA is TGCAGTGCTACCTGGCGGAGTCAAAAACTGTTTTTT. V and J are TRBV20-1 and TRBJ1-4, with D unclear. V was trimmed by 4 bases and J by 9 bases, leaving 12 bases between them. The CDR3 runs 12 residues. Looked up from germline, CDR1 is DFQATT and CDR2 is SNEGSKA (reference sequence).

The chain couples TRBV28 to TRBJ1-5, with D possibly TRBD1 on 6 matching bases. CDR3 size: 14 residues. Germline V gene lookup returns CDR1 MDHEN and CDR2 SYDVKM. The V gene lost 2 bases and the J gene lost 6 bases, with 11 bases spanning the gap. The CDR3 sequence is CASSLKGGGQPQHF. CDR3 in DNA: TGTGCCAGCAGTTTAAAGGGAGGGGGTCAGCCCCAGCATTTT.

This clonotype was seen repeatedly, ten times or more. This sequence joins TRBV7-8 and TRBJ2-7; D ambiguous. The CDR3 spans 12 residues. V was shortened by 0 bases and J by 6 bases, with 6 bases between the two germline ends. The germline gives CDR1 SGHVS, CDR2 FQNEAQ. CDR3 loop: CASSLAEGEQYF. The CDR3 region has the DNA TGTGCCAGCAGCTTAGCTGAAGGCGAGCAGTACTTC.

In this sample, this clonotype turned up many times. Here the CDR3 DNA reads TGTGCCAGCAGTGAAGCGCGGGCAGGGGTTGAAAAACTGTTTTTT. Its translation is CASSEARAGVEKLFF. V gene TRBV2 combines with J gene TRBJ1-4; TRBD1 is a possible D gene (6 bases). Trimming took off 0 bases at V and 7 bases at J, with 12 bases between the two ends. This CDR3 comprises 15 residues. The germline V gene has CDR1 SNHLY and CDR2 FYNNEI.

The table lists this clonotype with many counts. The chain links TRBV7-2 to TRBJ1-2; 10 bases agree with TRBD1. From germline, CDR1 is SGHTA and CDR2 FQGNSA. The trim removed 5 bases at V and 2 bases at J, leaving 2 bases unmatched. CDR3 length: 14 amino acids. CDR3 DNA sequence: TGTGCCAGCAGCCCGGGACAGGGGAACTATGGCTACACCTTC. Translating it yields CASSPGQGNYGYTF.

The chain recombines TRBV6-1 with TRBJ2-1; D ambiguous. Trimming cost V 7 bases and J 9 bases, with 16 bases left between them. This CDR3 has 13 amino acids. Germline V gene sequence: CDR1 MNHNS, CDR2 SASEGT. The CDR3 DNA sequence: TGTGCCAGCAAAAGTCCGATCAGCGCTGAGCAGTTCTTC. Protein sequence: CASKSPISAEQFF.

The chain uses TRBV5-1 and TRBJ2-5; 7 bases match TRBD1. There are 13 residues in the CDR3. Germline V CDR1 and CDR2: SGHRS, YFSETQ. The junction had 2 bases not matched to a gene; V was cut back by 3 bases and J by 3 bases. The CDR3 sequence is CASSYTGEETQYF. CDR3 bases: TGCGCCAGCAGCTATACAGGGGAAGAGACCCAGTACTTC.

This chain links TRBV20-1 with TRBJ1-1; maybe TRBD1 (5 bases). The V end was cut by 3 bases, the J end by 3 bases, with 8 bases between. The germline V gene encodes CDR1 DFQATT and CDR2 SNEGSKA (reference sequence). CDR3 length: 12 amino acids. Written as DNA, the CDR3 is TGCAGTGCTAGGGGGGGGTACACTGAAGCTTTCTTT. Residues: CSARGGYTEAFF.

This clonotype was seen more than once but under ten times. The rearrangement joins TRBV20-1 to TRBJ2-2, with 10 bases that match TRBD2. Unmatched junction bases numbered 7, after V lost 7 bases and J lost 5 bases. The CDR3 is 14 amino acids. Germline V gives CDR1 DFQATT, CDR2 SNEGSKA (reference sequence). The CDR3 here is CSGYVAGGTGELFF. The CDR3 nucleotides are TGCAGTGGTTACGTAGCGGGGGGAACCGGGGAGCTGTTTTTT.

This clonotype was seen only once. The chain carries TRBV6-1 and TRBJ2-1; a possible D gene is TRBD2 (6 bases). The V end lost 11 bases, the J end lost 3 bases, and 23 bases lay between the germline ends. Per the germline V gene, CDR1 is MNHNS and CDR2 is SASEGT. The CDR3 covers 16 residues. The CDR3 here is CAARAWRGVGYNEQFF. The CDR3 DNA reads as TGTGCCGCTAGGGCCTGGCGCGGGGTTGGCTACAATGAGCAGTTCTTC.

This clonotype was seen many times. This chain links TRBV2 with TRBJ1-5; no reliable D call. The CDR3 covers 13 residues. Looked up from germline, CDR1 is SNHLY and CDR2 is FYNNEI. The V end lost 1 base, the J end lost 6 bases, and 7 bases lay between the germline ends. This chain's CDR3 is CASSEGTTQPQHF. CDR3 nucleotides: TGTGCCAGCAGTGAAGGGACGACTCAGCCCCAGCATTTT.

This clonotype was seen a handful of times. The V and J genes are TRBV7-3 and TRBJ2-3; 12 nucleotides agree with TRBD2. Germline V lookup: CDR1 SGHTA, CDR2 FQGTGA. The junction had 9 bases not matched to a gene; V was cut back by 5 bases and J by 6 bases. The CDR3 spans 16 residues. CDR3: CASSRGTSGPADTQYF. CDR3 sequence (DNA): TGTGCCAGCAGCCGCGGGACTAGCGGGCCGGCTGATACGCAGTATTTT.

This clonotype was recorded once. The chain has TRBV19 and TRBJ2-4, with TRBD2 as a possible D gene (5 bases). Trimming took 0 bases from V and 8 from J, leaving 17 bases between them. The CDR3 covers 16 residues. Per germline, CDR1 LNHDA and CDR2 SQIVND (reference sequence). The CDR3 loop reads CASSIDVSTWGDIQYF. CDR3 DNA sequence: TGTGCCAGTAGTATAGATGTCTCCACATGGGGAGACATTCAGTACTTC.

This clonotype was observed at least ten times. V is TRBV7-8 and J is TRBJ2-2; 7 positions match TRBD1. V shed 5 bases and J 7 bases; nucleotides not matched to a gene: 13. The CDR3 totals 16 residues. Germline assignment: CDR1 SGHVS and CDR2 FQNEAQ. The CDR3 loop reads CASSLRATGAIGELFF. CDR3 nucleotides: TGTGCCAGCAGCCTAAGGGCAACAGGGGCCATCGGGGAGCTGTTTTTT.

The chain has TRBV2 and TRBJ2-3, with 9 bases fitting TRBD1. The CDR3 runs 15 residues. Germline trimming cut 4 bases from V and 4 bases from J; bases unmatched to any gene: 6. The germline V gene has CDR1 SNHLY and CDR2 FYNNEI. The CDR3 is CASSAGTGYPDTQYF. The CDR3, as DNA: TGTGCCAGCAGTGCCGGGACAGGGTATCCAGATACGCAGTATTTT.

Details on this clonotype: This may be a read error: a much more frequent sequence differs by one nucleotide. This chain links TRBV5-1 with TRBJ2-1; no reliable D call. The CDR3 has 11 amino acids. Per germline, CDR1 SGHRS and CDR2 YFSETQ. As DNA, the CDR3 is TGCGCCTGCAGTAAGGACAATGAGCAGTTCTTC. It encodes CACSKDNEQFF.

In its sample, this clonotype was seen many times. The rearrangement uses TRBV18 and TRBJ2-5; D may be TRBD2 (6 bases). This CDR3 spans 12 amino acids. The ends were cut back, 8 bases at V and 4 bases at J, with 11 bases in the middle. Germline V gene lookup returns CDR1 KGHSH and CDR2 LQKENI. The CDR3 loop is CASSPAGETQYF. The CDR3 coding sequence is TGTGCCAGCAGCCCAGCGGGAGAGACCCAGTACTTC. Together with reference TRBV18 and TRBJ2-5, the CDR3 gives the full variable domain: NAGVMQNPRHLVRRRGQEARLRCSPMKGHSHVYWYRQLPEEGLKFMVYLQKENIIDESGMPKERFSAEFPKEGPSILRIQQVVRGDSAAYFCASSPAGETQYFGPGTRLLVL.

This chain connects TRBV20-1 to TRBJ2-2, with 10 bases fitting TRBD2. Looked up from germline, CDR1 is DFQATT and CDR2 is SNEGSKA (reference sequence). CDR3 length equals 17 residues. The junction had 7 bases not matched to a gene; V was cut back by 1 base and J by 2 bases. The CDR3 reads CSARARGTSENTGELFF. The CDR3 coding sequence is TGCAGTGCTAGAGCCAGAGGGACTAGCGAAAACACCGGGGAGCTGTTTTTT.

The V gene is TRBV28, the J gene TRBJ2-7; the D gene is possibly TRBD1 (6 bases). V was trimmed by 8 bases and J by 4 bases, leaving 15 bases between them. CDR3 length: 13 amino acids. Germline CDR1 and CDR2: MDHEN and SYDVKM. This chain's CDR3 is CASGSQGSYEQYF. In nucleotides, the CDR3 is TGTGCCAGCGGATCACAGGGATCTTACGAGCAGTACTTC.

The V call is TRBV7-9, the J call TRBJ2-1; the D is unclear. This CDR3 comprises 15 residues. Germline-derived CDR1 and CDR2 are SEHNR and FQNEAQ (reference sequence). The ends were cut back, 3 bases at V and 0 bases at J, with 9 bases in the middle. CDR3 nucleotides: TGTGCCAGCAGCTTTCGACTGAGCTCCTACAATGAGCAGTTCTTC. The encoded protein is CASSFRLSSYNEQFF. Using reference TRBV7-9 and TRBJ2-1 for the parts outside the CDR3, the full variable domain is DTGVSQNPRHKITKRGQNVTFRCDPISEHNRLYWYRQTLGQGPEFLTYFQNEAQLEKSRLLSDRFSAERPKGSFSTLEIQRTEQGDSAMYLCASSFRLSSYNEQFFGPGTRLTVL.